The clone carrying this T cell receptor beta chain has just a few counts. This entry is derived from a study of blood T cell repertoires in COVID-19. Study-wide context: There were acute and convalescent COVID-19 samples, and they came from the United States, Italy and Spain. PBMCs, B-cell-depleted T cells, or T cells provided the cDNA or gDNA that made up the material.

Original methodology: Counts of nucleated cells, estimated from reference gene primer amplification, were obtained. Sequencing used immunoSEQ multiplex PCR; TCRdb keeps in-frame clones, though not all of them. The V and J calls and clone size come from that table; D and trimming were worked out from the DNA. Among approximately 99,000 clones listed, more than 70% were seen once. Germline V gene sequence: CDR1 SNHLY, CDR2 FYNNEI. This CDR3 spans 12 amino acids. Trimming at V came to 6 bases and at J to 4 bases, leaving 2 bases not matched to a gene. This chain links TRBV2 with TRBJ1-1; 7 bases line up with TRBD1. The clonotype was recovered from a woman aged 55-70 years in a cohort sampled during active or convalescent COVID-19. Sequencing input: peripheral blood. This chain's CDR3 is CASSGDSTEAFF. Written as DNA, the CDR3 is TGTGCCAGCAGCGGGGACAGCACTGAAGCTTTCTTT.